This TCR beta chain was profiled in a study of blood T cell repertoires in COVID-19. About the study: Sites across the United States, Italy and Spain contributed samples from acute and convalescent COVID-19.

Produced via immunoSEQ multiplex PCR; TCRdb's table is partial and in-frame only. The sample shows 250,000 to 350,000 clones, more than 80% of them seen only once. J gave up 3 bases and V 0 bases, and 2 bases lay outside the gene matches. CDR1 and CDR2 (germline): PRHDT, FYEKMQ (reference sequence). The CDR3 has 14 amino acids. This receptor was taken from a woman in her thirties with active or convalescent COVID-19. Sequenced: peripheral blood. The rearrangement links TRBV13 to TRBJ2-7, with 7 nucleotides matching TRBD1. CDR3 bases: TGTGCCAGCAGCTTAGGCAGGGGGAACTACGAGCAGTACTTC. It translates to CASSLGRGNYEQYF.